The 30 T cell receptor beta chains given below trace back to one sample, sequenced in a study of neurological immune-mediated disorders. MiXCR, run by TCRdb on the 5' RACE reads, gives a single entry per CDR3 protein. The sample lists tens of thousands of distinct CDR3 sequences, 9.4% seen once, with less than 2% in the top ten. The sequenced material came from PBMCs. The origin of the receptors is a man aged 50-59 years in good health.

This clonotype has at least ten counts. This rearrangement joins TRBV29-1 to TRBJ2-2, with 7 bases lining up with TRBD1. CDR1 and CDR2 from the germline V gene are SQVTM and ANQGSEA. The CDR3 length is 13 residues. Germline trimming cut 4 bases from V and 7 bases from J; bases unmatched to any gene: 6. In nucleotides, the CDR3 is TGCAGCGTTGTTGTAGGGGGCGGCGGGGAGCTGTTTTTT. It translates to CSVVVGGGGELFF.

This clonotype was recorded at least ten times. The chain is built from TRBV7-9 and TRBJ2-5, with D perhaps matching TRBD2 (6 bases). The germline gives CDR1 SEHNR, CDR2 FQNEAQ (reference sequence). The CDR3 extends over 14 amino acids. V dropped 3 bases and J dropped 2 bases, with 10 bases sitting between them. The CDR3 DNA sequence: TGTGCCAGCAGCTTCGGGACTGAGCAAGAGACCCAGTACTTC. Translated: CASSFGTEQETQYF.

This clonotype was recorded many times. The chain is built from TRBV10-3 and TRBJ1-1; D unresolved. V gave up 3 bases and J gave up 2 bases, with 7 bases separating them. Germline CDR1 ENHRY, CDR2 SYGVKD. This CDR3 has 13 amino acids. The CDR3 loop is CAISERTNTEAFF. The CDR3 nucleotides are TGTGCCATCAGTGAAAGAACCAACACTGAAGCTTTCTTT.

With respect to this clonotype: A single base separates this from a much larger clone, so it may be a read error. This rearrangement joins TRBV2 to TRBJ2-3, with 7 bases matching TRBD2. CDR3 length equals 12 residues. Germline V lookup: CDR1 SNHLY, CDR2 FYNNEI. J was trimmed by 6 bases and V by 6 bases; bases with no gene match: 3. The chain's CDR3 is CASSHSGDTQYF. The CDR3 DNA sequence: TGTGCCAGCAGCCATAGCGGGGATACGCAGTATTTT.

This clonotype was counted ten times or more. CDR3 residues: CASSWTSGRTTGELFF. The CDR3, as DNA: TGTGCCAGCAGTTGGACTAGCGGGAGGACAACCGGGGAGCTGTTTTTT. J is TRBJ2-2 and V is TRBV6-2 or TRBV6-3, with 14 bases that match TRBD2. The CDR3 contains 16 residues. The junction had 3 bases not matched to a gene; V was cut back by 4 bases and J by 5 bases. In germline, CDR1 is MNHEY, CDR2 SVGEGT.

There are many counts of this clonotype. CDR3 sequence: CSAASRSSYNEQFF. CDR3 DNA sequence: TGCAGTGCTGCCTCCAGGAGCTCCTACAATGAGCAGTTCTTC. The genes are TRBV20-1 and TRBJ2-1; D remains ambiguous. The CDR3 runs to 14 residues. The germline V and J ends were trimmed by 5 bases and 0 bases, with 11 bases remaining between them. Germline V gene sequence: CDR1 DFQATT, CDR2 SNEGSKA (reference sequence).

This clonotype was counted ten times or more. The chain carries TRBV9 and TRBJ2-3; 7 bases agree with TRBD2. The ends lost 0 bases at V and 9 bases at J; junction bases unmatched: 4. Germline V gene lookup returns CDR1 SGDLS and CDR2 YYNGEE. The CDR3 has 13 residues. The CDR3 DNA sequence: TGTGCCAGCAGCGTAGGGGACGGGGGGACGCAGTATTTT. Translating it yields CASSVGDGGTQYF.

The V call is TRBV6-4, the J call TRBJ1-1; maybe TRBD1 (5 bases). From germline, CDR1 is MRHNA and CDR2 SNTAGT. The CDR3 has 14 amino acids. The ends were cut back, 3 bases at V and 1 base at J, with 9 bases in the middle. In DNA form, the CDR3 reads TGTGCCAGCAGTGAATCAGGGACGAACACTGAAGCTTTCTTT. It yields the protein CASSESGTNTEAFF.

This clonotype was seen many times. The chain has TRBV20-1 and TRBJ2-7; no reliable D call. Trimming took 6 bases from V and 0 from J, leaving 9 bases between them. Per germline, CDR1 DFQATT and CDR2 SNEGSKA (reference sequence). This CDR3 is 12 amino acids long. In DNA, the CDR3 is TGCAGTGCCAAGACCGACTCCTACGAGCAGTACTTC. Protein product: CSAKTDSYEQYF.

At least ten counts were recorded for this clonotype. V gene TRBV29-1 combines with J gene TRBJ2-5; 14 bases line up with TRBD2. The germline V gene encodes CDR1 SQVTM and CDR2 ANQGSEA. V lost 7 bases and J lost 5; bases outside the gene matches: 9. CDR3 length: 15 amino acids. The CDR3 is CSAGGLAGVRETQYF. In nucleotides, the CDR3 is TGCAGCGCCGGGGGACTAGCGGGAGTAAGGGAGACCCAGTACTTC.

This clonotype was found many times. The chain joins TRBV6-5 to TRBJ2-1, with 12 positions matching TRBD2. Germline V gene lookup returns CDR1 MNHEY and CDR2 SVGAGI. V lost 2 bases and J lost 7; bases outside the gene matches: 3. The CDR3 is 15 residues long. The CDR3 DNA reads TGTGCCAGCAGTTACCTCCTAGCGGGGGGGAATGAGCAGTTCTTC. It yields the protein CASSYLLAGGNEQFF.

V gene TRBV12-3 or TRBV12-4 combines with J gene TRBJ2-5, with 7 bases aligning to TRBD2. The length of the CDR3 is 15 residues. V trimming: 6 bases; J trimming: 4 bases; junction bases outside the gene matches: 11. The CDR3 coding sequence is TGTGCCAGCAGCTCTGGGCGGGGGAGAAGAGAGACCCAGTACTTC. Its translation is CASSSGRGRRETQYF.

This clonotype was found many times. The rearrangement joins TRBV15 to TRBJ2-1; tentatively, D is TRBD2 (6 bases). Germline V gene lookup returns CDR1 LNHNV and CDR2 YYDKDF (reference sequence). The CDR3 totals 12 residues. V lost 9 bases to trimming and J lost 9 bases, with 15 bases between them. The CDR3 here is CATKLGRGEQFF. The CDR3 bases are TGTGCCACTAAGCTGGGGCGGGGTGAGCAGTTCTTC.

At least ten counts were recorded for this clonotype. The rearrangement links TRBV28 to TRBJ2-7; 10 bases fit TRBD1. CDR3 length: 14 residues. V was clipped by 6 bases and J by 5 bases; unmatched bases: 7. CDR1 MDHEN and CDR2 SYDVKM come from the germline V gene. This CDR3 reads CASRPGTGADEQYF. The DNA of the CDR3 is TGTGCCAGCAGGCCCGGGACAGGGGCCGACGAGCAGTACTTC. Variable domain in full (rest from reference TRBV28 and TRBJ2-7): DVKVTQSSRYLVKRTGEKVFLECVQDMDHENMFWYRQDPGLGLRLIYFSYDVKMKEKGDIPEGYSVSREKKERFSLILESASTNQTSMYLCASRPGTGADEQYFGPGTRLTVT.

This clonotype was seen only a few times. The chain couples TRBV5-4 to TRBJ2-2; D is perhaps TRBD1 or TRBD2 (5 bases each). V lost 5 bases to trimming and J lost 1 base, with 12 bases between them. The germline gives CDR1 SGHNT, CDR2 YYREEE (reference sequence). There are 15 residues in the CDR3. The CDR3 DNA follows: TGTGCCAGCAGACCCGGGGCGGGGAACACCGGGGAGCTGTTTTTT. Its protein product is CASRPGAGNTGELFF.

This clonotype was detected ten times or more. The chain is built from TRBV10-3 and TRBJ2-3; a weak D match, TRBD1 (6 bases). Germline loops: CDR1 ENHRY, CDR2 SYGVKD. The V end was cut by 7 bases, the J end by 0 bases, with 11 bases between. The CDR3 covers 14 residues. The CDR3 nucleotides read TGTGCCATCAACCCCGGGACAAGCACAGATACGCAGTATTTT. Translated, it gives CAINPGTSTDTQYF.

This clonotype has a count of ten or more. DNA for the CDR3: TGTGCCAGCAGGACCGGGGGACCATCCTACGAGCAGTACTTC. It specifies CASRTGGPSYEQYF. V usage is TRBV28 and J usage is TRBJ2-7; D might be TRBD2 (6 bases). V gave up 6 bases and J gave up 1 base, with 13 bases separating them. This CDR3 is 14 amino acids long. CDR1 and CDR2 (germline): MDHEN, SYDVKM.

This clonotype was recorded at least ten times. The rearrangement joins TRBV12-3 or TRBV12-4 to TRBJ1-3; 10 bases match TRBD1. This CDR3 has 16 amino acids. Trimming cost V 3 bases and J 2 bases; bases outside gene matches: 4. CDR3 sequence: CASSLQGQGAGNTIYF. As DNA, the CDR3 is TGTGCCAGCAGTTTGCAAGGACAGGGGGCTGGAAACACCATATATTTT.

This clonotype was detected ten times or more. The genes are TRBV11-2 and TRBJ2-5, with TRBD2 identical over 8 bases. V shed 9 bases, J shed 4 bases, and the junction held 10 bases outside the gene matches. CDR3 length: 14 residues. From germline, CDR1 is SGHAT and CDR2 FQNNGV. CDR3 coding DNA: TGTGCCAGTAGTTTCGGGGGGGGCATAGAGACCCAGTACTTC. Residues: CASSFGGGIETQYF.

The sample holds many counts of this clonotype. The V and J genes are TRBV10-3 and TRBJ1-3, with D possibly being TRBD1 (5 bases). The CDR3 runs 14 residues. Trimming cost V 3 bases and J 4 bases, with 10 bases left between them. Germline V gene sequence: CDR1 ENHRY, CDR2 SYGVKD. This CDR3 is CAISDGTGGNTIYF. The CDR3, as DNA: TGTGCCATCAGTGACGGGACTGGGGGAAACACCATATATTTT.

The V and J genes are TRBV19 and TRBJ2-6; tentative D call: TRBD2 (5 bases). This CDR3 is built from 15 residues. V gave up 3 bases and J gave up 0 bases, with 6 bases separating them. Looked up from germline, CDR1 is LNHDA and CDR2 is SQIVND (reference sequence). The CDR3 is CASSIGNSGANVLTF. The CDR3 DNA reads TGTGCCAGTAGTATCGGGAACTCTGGGGCCAACGTCCTGACTTTC.

The table lists this clonotype with a few counts. A much larger clone sits a single nucleotide away, making a read error possible. The chain employs TRBV7-8 and TRBJ2-7, with D tentatively TRBD1 (6 bases). In germline, CDR1 is SGHVS, CDR2 FQNEAQ. The CDR3 has 15 residues. The ends were cut back, 5 bases at V and 6 bases at J, with 20 bases in the middle. The CDR3 DNA reads TGTGCCAGCAGCACATTGGACAGCTTTCTCCGCGAGCAGTACTTC. Translation gives CASSTLDSFLREQYF.

This clonotype was picked up many times. This chain links TRBV20-1 with TRBJ2-7; the D gene is possibly TRBD2 (6 bases). V lost 3 bases to trimming and J lost 5 bases, with 14 bases between them. CDR1 and CDR2 (germline): DFQATT, SNEGSKA (reference sequence). The CDR3 length is 13 residues. As DNA, the CDR3 is TGCAGTGCTAGTGTGGGGGAGGCGGACGAGCAGTACTTC. This translates into CSASVGEADEQYF.

The table lists this clonotype with many counts. This chain links TRBV3-1 with TRBJ1-5; D is unresolved. Trimming cost V 1 base and J 0 bases, with 7 bases left between them. Per the germline V gene, CDR1 is LGHDT and CDR2 is YNNKEL (reference sequence). This CDR3 is 15 amino acids long. The DNA for the CDR3 is TGTGCCAGCAGCCAAGGACATTATAGCAATCAGCCCCAGCATTTT. Its protein is CASSQGHYSNQPQHF.

In this sample, this clonotype turned up once. The chain combines TRBV5-1 with TRBJ1-1; D remains unclear. Trimming pared 4 bases from V and 5 bases from J, leaving 12 bases between. CDR1 and CDR2 (germline): SGHRS, YFSETQ. The CDR3 runs 13 residues. The CDR3 region has the DNA TGCGCCAGCAGCGGGGAGAAACTGACTGAAGCTTTCTTT. This gives the protein CASSGEKLTEAFF.

This clonotype was detected many times. This chain joins TRBV12-3 or TRBV12-4 and TRBJ1-4, with 7 bases aligning to TRBD1. CDR3 length: 14 amino acids. The V segment lost 7 bases and the J segment 6 bases; nucleotides outside the gene matches: 8. The CDR3 protein is CASNSDREDEKLFF. In nucleotides, the CDR3 is TGTGCCAGCAATTCAGACAGGGAGGATGAAAAACTGTTTTTT.

On this clonotype itself: A much larger clone is a single base away; this may be a read error. The chain employs TRBV7-3 and TRBJ2-5; D possibly corresponds to TRBD1 (6 bases). There are 15 residues in the CDR3. The V gene lost 0 bases and the J gene lost 5 bases, with 13 bases spanning the gap. Germline lookup yields CDR1 SGHTA and CDR2 FQGTGA. CDR3 region: CASSLTGAVAETQYF. CDR3 coding DNA: TGTGCCAGCAGCTTAACGGGGGCGGTGGCCGAGACCCAGTACTTC.

The chain is built from TRBV14 and TRBJ2-1; TRBD1 agrees at 10 bases. CDR3 size: 17 residues. Trimming at V came to 6 bases and at J to 1 base, leaving 9 bases not matched to a gene. The V gene's germline CDR1 is SGHDN and CDR2 FVKESK. The chain's CDR3 is CASSQIPDRGSYNEQFF. The CDR3 bases are TGTGCCAGCAGTCAAATACCGGACAGGGGGTCCTACAATGAGCAGTTCTTC.

This clonotype was seen at least ten times. The chain's CDR3 is CASSSGGGQSYEQYF. The CDR3 DNA reads TGCGCCAGCAGCTCTGGTGGAGGGCAGTCCTACGAGCAGTACTTC. The rearrangement uses TRBV5-1 and TRBJ2-7, with D tentatively TRBD2 (6 bases). The V end lost 3 bases, the J end lost 1 base, and 14 bases lay between the germline ends. Germline V gives CDR1 SGHRS, CDR2 YFSETQ. The CDR3 sequence is 15 residues long.

The chain employs TRBV6-2 or TRBV6-3 and TRBJ2-1, with a tentative D call TRBD1 (5 bases). Between the trimmed V and J ends, which lost 7 bases and 9 bases, there was a span of 13 bases. Per germline, CDR1 MNHEY and CDR2 SVGEGT. This CDR3 spans 12 amino acids. The CDR3 here is CASTLGVGEQFF. The CDR3 DNA reads TGTGCCAGCACATTAGGGGTGGGTGAGCAGTTCTTC.